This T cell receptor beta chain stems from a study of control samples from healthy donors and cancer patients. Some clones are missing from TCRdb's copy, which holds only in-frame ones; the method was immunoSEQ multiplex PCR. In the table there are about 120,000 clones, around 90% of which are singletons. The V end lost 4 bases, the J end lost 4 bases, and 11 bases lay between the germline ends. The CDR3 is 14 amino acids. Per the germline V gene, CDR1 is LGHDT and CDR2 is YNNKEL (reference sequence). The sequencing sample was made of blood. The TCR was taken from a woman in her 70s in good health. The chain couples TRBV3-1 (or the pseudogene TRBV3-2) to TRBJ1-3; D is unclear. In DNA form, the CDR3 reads TGTGCCAGCAGCCCCCGTGACAAAGGAAACACCATATATTTT. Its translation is CASSPRDKGNTIYF.